This TCR beta chain comes out of a study of cytomegalovirus exposure and HLA in healthy donors. In regard to this clone: Its antigen is unknown.

The PCR had 60 Vbeta and 13 Jbeta primers. Produced via immunoSEQ multiplex PCR; TCRdb's table is partial and in-frame only. The sample shows more than 95,000 clones, more than 65% of them seen only once. The CDR3 consists of 11 residues. CDR1 DFQATT and CDR2 SNEGSKA come from the germline V gene (reference sequence). Trimming pared 6 bases from V and 7 bases from J, leaving 12 bases between. Overall study findings and caveats: Later analysis showed most CMV-associated TCR beta chains appearing HLA-restricted.

The V and J genes are TRBV20-1 and TRBJ1-2; weak D call: TRBD1 (5 bases). The source is a man between 40 and 49 years old in good health and CMV-seropositive. The sample consisted of PBMCs. CDR3: CSAEVGVGYTF. The CDR3 DNA sequence: TGCAGTGCCGAAGTAGGGGTTGGCTACACCTTC.